The 6 T cell receptor beta chains in this list originate from one sample, sequenced in a study of blood T cell repertoires in COVID-19. TCRdb keeps only in-frame clones here, not all; method: immunoSEQ multiplex PCR. The table has about 230,000 clones, over 75% seen once. The sample consisted of PBMCs or T cells enriched from blood (not recorded which). These receptors were collected from a woman aged 25 to 39 who had been exposed to COVID-19.

This sequence joins TRBV5-1 and TRBJ2-1; D possibly corresponds to TRBD2 (5 bases). Trimming took 2 bases from V and 11 from J, leaving 11 bases between them. The CDR3 is 12 amino acids. Per germline, CDR1 SGHRS and CDR2 YFSETQ. The CDR3 region is CASSFQADQQFF. DNA of the CDR3: TGCGCCAGCAGCTTTCAAGCGGATCAGCAGTTCTTC. Combining the CDR3 with reference TRBV5-1 and TRBJ2-1 gives the whole variable domain KAGVTQTPRYLIKTRGQQVTLSCSPISGHRSVSWYQQTPGQGLQFLFEYFSETQRNKGNFPGRFSGRQFSNSRSEMNVSTLELGDSALYLCASSFQADQQFFGPGTRLTVL.

This chain connects TRBV27 to TRBJ2-3; TRBD2 matches at 8 bases. The CDR3 is made up of 17 amino acids. V lost 4 bases to trimming and J lost 0 bases; unmatched junction nucleotides: 9. Germline CDR1 is MNHEY and CDR2 is SMNVEV (reference sequence). The CDR3 region has the DNA TGTGCCAGCAGTTCCCCTTTACGGGGGGGGAGCACAGATACGCAGTATTTT. As protein: CASSSPLRGGSTDTQYF.

The rearrangement joins TRBV27 to TRBJ2-1; 7 positions agree with TRBD2. Germline V gives CDR1 MNHEY, CDR2 SMNVEV (reference sequence). V lost 3 bases to trimming and J lost 4 bases; unmatched junction nucleotides: 12. The CDR3 has 17 amino acids. The CDR3 reads CASSFLPLAEIYNEQFF. CDR3 bases: TGTGCCAGCAGTTTCCTCCCTCTAGCGGAGATTTACAATGAGCAGTTCTTC.

The chain links TRBV29-1 to TRBJ1-2, with 9 bases that match TRBD1. V dropped 2 bases and J dropped 6; count of bases not matched to a gene: 4. CDR1 is SQVTM, CDR2 ANQGSEA, per germline. This CDR3 has 13 residues. CDR3 DNA: TGCAGCGTTGAACTACAGGGGGCAGATGGCTACACCTTC. Amino acids: CSVELQGADGYTF.

The chain employs TRBV9 and TRBJ1-1; 7 bases line up with TRBD1. V dropped 4 bases and J dropped 6; count of bases not matched to a gene: 6. Germline V gene data show CDR1 as SGDLS and CDR2 as YYNGEE. There are 13 residues in the CDR3. In nucleotides, the CDR3 is TGTGCCAGCAGCTCAAGGACAGGCCCTGAAGCTTTCTTT. Protein product: CASSSRTGPEAFF.

The chain uses TRBV28 and TRBJ2-7; perhaps TRBD2 as D (6 bases). Germline V gene sequence: CDR1 MDHEN, CDR2 SYDVKM. V lost 8 bases to trimming and J lost 1 base, with 15 bases between them. The CDR3 length is 14 residues. The DNA for the CDR3 is TGTGCCAGCGCGTCTGGCGGGATTTCCTACGAGCAGTACTTC. Its translation is CASASGGISYEQYF.